This paragraph covers one T cell receptor (beta chain) sequence. Its antigen is not identified. The germline V gene encodes CDR1 MNHNS and CDR2 SASEGT. The V gene lost 7 bases and the J gene lost 7 bases, with 16 bases spanning the gap. The CDR3 is made up of 13 amino acids. The sample originates from a study of beta chain features in type 1 diabetes. Investigators reverse transcribed all isolated RNA, so they sequenced expressed TCRB transcripts. Data came from immunoSEQ multiplex PCR; TCRdb stores just in-frame clones and leaves some out. The sample consists of 630,000 or so clones, 11% to 15% of them appearing once. Findings of the study overall: When Type 1 diabetes patients were examined, their TCRB CDR3s proved moderately but significantly shorter in all four CD4+ subsets.

The chain employs TRBV6-1 and TRBJ1-2, with D possibly TRBD1 on 5 matching bases. Sequencing was performed on naive CD4+ T cells from blood. This clonotype originated in a man younger than 35 with type 1 diabetes. CDR3 nucleotide sequence: TGTGCCAGCAATGACAGACTGGGTGGTGGCTACACCTTC. Translation: CASNDRLGGGYTF.